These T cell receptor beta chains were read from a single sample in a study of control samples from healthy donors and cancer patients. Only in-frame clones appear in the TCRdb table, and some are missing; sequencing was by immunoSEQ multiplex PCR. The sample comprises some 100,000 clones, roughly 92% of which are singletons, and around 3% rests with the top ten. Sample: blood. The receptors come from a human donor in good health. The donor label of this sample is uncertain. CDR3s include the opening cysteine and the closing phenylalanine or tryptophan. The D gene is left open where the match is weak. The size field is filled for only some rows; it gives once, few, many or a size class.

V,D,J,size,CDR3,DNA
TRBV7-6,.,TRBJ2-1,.,CASSHRVYNEQFF,TGTGCCAGCAGCCACAGGGTTTACAATGAGCAGTTCTTC
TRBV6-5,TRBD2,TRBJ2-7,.,CASSYRGGDIYEQYF,TGTGCCAGCAGTTACCGGGGGGGGGATATCTACGAGCAGTACTTC
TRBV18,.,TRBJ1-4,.,CASSPAATNEKLFF,TGTGCCAGCTCACCAGCAGCAACTAATGAAAAACTGTTTTTT
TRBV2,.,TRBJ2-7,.,CASNIRGATYEQYF,TGTGCCAGCAATATCAGGGGGGCGACCTACGAGCAGTACTTC
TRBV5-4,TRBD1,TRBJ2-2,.,CASSPRGPGELFF,TGTGCCAGCAGCCCGAGGGGGCCCGGGGAGCTGTTTTTT
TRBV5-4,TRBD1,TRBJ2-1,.,CASSHPQGIEARSSYNEQFF,TGTGCCAGCAGCCATCCACAGGGGATTGAGGCCCGCAGCTCCTACAATGAGCAGTTCTTC
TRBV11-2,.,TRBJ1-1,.,CASSLRGAPRNTEAFF,TGTGCCAGCAGCTTAAGGGGGGCCCCAAGAAACACTGAAGCTTTCTTT
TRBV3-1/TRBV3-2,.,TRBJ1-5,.,CASSLGSGRQPQHF,TGTGCCAGCAGCCTTGGTAGTGGTAGGCAGCCCCAGCATTTT
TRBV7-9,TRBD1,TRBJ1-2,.,CASSFANPGQGDGYTF,TGTGCCAGCAGCTTCGCGAATCCGGGACAGGGAGATGGCTACACCTTC
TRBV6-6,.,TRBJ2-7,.,CASKGRSYEQYF,TGTGCCAGCAAAGGACGGTCTTACGAGCAGTACTTC
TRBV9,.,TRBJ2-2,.,CASSALVPNTGELFF,TGTGCCAGCAGCGCCCTTGTACCGAACACCGGGGAGCTGTTTTTT
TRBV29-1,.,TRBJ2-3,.,CSVDKGGDTQYF,TGCAGCGTTGACAAGGGAGGAGATACGCAGTATTTT
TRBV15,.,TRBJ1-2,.,CATSRDTGINYGYTF,TGTGCCACCAGCAGAGATACAGGAATTAACTATGGCTACACCTTC
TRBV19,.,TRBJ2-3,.,CASSVISPDTQYF,TGTGCCAGTAGTGTTATTAGTCCAGATACGCAGTATTTT
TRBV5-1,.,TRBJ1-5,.,CARSWGVGPGHQPQHF,TGCGCCCGCAGCTGGGGGGTGGGCCCAGGGCATCAGCCCCAGCATTTT
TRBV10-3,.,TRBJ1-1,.,CAVHRDGNTEAFF,TGTGCCGTACACAGGGATGGGAACACTGAAGCTTTCTTT
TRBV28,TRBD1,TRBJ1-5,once,CASGEGADQPQHF,TGTGCCAGCGGGGAGGGGGCAGATCAGCCCCAGCATTTT
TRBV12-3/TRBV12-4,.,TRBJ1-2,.,CASSLALDGYTF,TGTGCCAGCAGTTTAGCGTTGGATGGCTACACCTTC
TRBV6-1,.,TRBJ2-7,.,CASSEFEQYF,TGTGCCAGCAGTGAATTCGAGCAGTACTTC
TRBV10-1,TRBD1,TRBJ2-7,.,CASSGMTGSYEQYF,TGCGCCAGCAGTGGGATGACAGGGTCGTACGAGCAGTACTTC
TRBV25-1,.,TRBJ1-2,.,CASSESGASYGYTF,TGTGCCAGCAGTGAATCAGGAGCCAGCTATGGCTACACCTTC
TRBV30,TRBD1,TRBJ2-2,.,CAWRRTGGYAGELFF,TGTGCCTGGAGAAGGACAGGGGGCTATGCCGGGGAGCTGTTTTTT
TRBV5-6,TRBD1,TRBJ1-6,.,CASSRGQGQFYNSPLHF,TGTGCCAGCAGCCGGGGACAGGGCCAATTTTATAATTCACCCCTCCACTTT
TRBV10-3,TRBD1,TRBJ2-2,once,CAISSDRGQAGELFF,TGTGCCATCAGTTCCGACAGGGGGCAGGCCGGGGAGCTGTTTTTT
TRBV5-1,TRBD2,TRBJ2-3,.,CASSMGLAAHTDTQYF,TGCGCCAGCAGCATGGGACTAGCGGCCCACACAGATACGCAGTATTTT
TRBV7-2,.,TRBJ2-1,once,CASSQSGAPYNEQFF,TGTGCCAGCAGCCAGTCAGGGGCGCCTTACAATGAGCAGTTCTTC
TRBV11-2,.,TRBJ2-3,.,CASSLISDTQYF,TGTGCCAGCAGCTTAATAAGCGATACGCAGTATTTT
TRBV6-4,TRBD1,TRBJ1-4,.,CASSVTGTGNEKLFF,TGTGCCAGCAGTGTTACCGGGACAGGGAATGAAAAACTGTTTTTT
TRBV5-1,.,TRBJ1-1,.,CASSVQGQGNTEAFF,TGCGCCAGCAGCGTACAGGGACAAGGGAACACTGAAGCTTTCTTT
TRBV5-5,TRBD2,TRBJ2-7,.,CASSLAVGLGYEQYF,TGTGCCAGCAGCTTGGCCGTTGGACTAGGCTACGAGCAGTACTTC
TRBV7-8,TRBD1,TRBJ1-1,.,CASSLLAGGDLLAMNTEAFF,TGTGCCAGCAGCTTATTAGCAGGGGGGGACCTACTAGCCATGAACACTGAAGCTTTCTTT
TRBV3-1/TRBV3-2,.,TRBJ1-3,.,CASSQGGMTGNTIYF,TGTGCCAGCAGCCAGGGAGGCATGACTGGAAACACCATATATTTT
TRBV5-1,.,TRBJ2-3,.,CASREWVSTDTQYF,TGCGCCAGCAGGGAATGGGTTAGCACAGATACGCAGTATTTT
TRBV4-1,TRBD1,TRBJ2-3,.,CASSSQGTDTQYF,TGCGCCAGCAGTTCACAGGGGACAGATACGCAGTATTTT
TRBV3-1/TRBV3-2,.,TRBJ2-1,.,CTSSQETAYNEQFF,TGTACCAGCAGCCAAGAAACAGCTTACAATGAGCAGTTCTTC
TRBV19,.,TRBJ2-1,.,CASSIAETAVGNEQFF,TGTGCCAGTAGTATAGCTGAGACCGCGGTGGGCAATGAGCAGTTCTTC
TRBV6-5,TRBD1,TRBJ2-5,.,CASSYTGTGQETQYF,TGTGCCAGCAGTTACACGGGGACAGGGCAAGAGACCCAGTACTTC
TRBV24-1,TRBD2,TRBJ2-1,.,CATSDPTSGINNEQFF,TGTGCCACCAGTGACCCGACTAGCGGGATAAACAATGAGCAGTTCTTC
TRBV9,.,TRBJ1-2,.,CASSARDTHLFYGYTF,TGTGCCAGCAGCGCCAGGGACACCCACCTTTTTTATGGCTACACCTTC
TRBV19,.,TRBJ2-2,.,CASSPFTGSTGELFF,TGTGCCAGTAGTCCCTTTACAGGGAGCACCGGGGAGCTGTTTTTT
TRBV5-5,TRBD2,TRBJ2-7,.,CASSLSGGLGEQYF,TGTGCCAGCAGCTTGTCGGGGGGGCTGGGCGAGCAGTACTTC
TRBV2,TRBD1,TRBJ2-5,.,CASSERTGRQTQYF,TGTGCCAGCAGTGAACGGACAGGGAGACAGACCCAGTACTTC
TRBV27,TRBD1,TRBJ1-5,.,CASRQGGFGQPQHF,TGTGCCAGCAGGCAAGGGGGCTTTGGTCAGCCCCAGCATTTT
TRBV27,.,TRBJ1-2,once,CASSSFPRPGTIYGYTF,TGTGCCAGCAGCTCGTTCCCCCGCCCGGGAACCATCTATGGCTACACCTTC
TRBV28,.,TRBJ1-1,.,CASRPGWNTEAFF,TGTGCCAGCAGGCCCGGCTGGAACACTGAAGCTTTCTTT